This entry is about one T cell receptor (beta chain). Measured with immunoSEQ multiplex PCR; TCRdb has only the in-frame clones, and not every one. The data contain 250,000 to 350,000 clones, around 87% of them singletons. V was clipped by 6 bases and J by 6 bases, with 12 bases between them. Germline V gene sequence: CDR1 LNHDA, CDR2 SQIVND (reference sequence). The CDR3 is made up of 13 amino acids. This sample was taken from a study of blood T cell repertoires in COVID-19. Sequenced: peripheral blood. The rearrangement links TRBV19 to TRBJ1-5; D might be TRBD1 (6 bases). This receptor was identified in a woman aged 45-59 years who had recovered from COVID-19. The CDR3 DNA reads TGTGCCAGTAGAGGGGGGGAGGGTCAGCCCCAGCATTTT. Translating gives CASRGGEGQPQHF.